The rows below give T cell receptor beta chains drawn from one sample of a study of graft-versus-host responses after intestinal transplantation. Using immunoSEQ multiplex PCR, the repertoire was profiled, and TCRdb retains in-frame clones only, with some absent. The profile shows approximately 8,200 clones, around 79% of them singletons. The source material was ileum tissue, sampled just under 230 days after intestinal transplant. These TCRs come from a human patient who received an intestinal transplant, so some T cells may come from the graft donor. CDR3s include the opening cysteine and the closing phenylalanine or tryptophan. The order of the fields is J gene, clone size, D gene, V gene, CDR3 protein, CDR3 DNA. D genes are given only for firm matches. Not every row has a clone size; where given, it reads once, few, many or a size class.

J: TRBJ1-1
size: once
D: -
V: TRBV11-2
CDR3: CASSSPTAMNTEAFF
DNA: TGTGCCAGCAGCTCTCCGACAGCCATGAACACTGAAGCTTTCTTT

J: TRBJ2-7
size: -
D: -
V: TRBV4-1
CDR3: CASSQEPGYEQYF
DNA: TGCGCCAGCAGCCAAGAACCCGGCTACGAGCAGTACTTC

J: TRBJ1-4
size: -
D: -
V: TRBV7-9
CDR3: CASSVPGEKLFF
DNA: TGTGCCAGCAGCGTGCCGGGAGAAAAACTGTTTTTT

J: TRBJ2-1
size: few
D: TRBD2
V: TRBV27
CDR3: CASSVDAGGPYNEQFF
DNA: TGTGCCAGCAGCGTGGATGCGGGAGGGCCCTACAATGAGCAGTTCTTC

J: TRBJ2-7
size: -
D: -
V: TRBV21-1
CDR3: CASSTRDSEKTYEQYF
DNA: TGTGCCAGCAGCACCCGGGACAGCGAGAAGACCTACGAGCAGTACTTC

J: TRBJ1-1
size: once
D: -
V: TRBV11-2
CDR3: CASSSAVWRGANTEAFF
DNA: TGTGCCAGCAGCTCCGCCGTGTGGAGGGGCGCAAACACTGAAGCTTTCTTT

J: TRBJ1-1
size: -
D: -
V: TRBV2
CDR3: CASSDRQDEAFF
DNA: TGTGCCAGCAGTGATCGACAGGATGAAGCTTTCTTT

J: TRBJ2-3
size: -
D: -
V: TRBV6-5
CDR3: CASSYSSQDTTDTQYF
DNA: TGTGCCAGCAGTTACTCGTCGCAGGATACCACAGATACGCAGTATTTT

J: TRBJ2-1
size: -
D: -
V: TRBV2
CDR3: CASSEEHYNEQFF
DNA: TGTGCCAGCAGTGAAGAGCACTACAATGAGCAGTTCTTC

J: TRBJ2-5
size: -
D: -
V: TRBV6-6
CDR3: CASSYSAETQYF
DNA: TGTGCCAGCAGTTACTCAGCGGAGACCCAGTACTTC

J: TRBJ1-5
size: -
D: -
V: TRBV5-5
CDR3: CASSLAPPDRNQPQHF
DNA: TGTGCCAGCAGCTTGGCACCACCCGATCGGAATCAGCCCCAGCATTTT

J: TRBJ1-5
size: -
D: -
V: TRBV5-6
CDR3: CASSLNRASNQPQHF
DNA: TGTGCCAGCAGCTTGAACAGGGCCAGCAATCAGCCCCAGCATTTT

J: TRBJ2-3
size: once
D: -
V: TRBV11-2
CDR3: CASSLGLAPRTDTQYF
DNA: TGTGCCAGCAGCTTAGGGCTAGCCCCCCGGACAGATACGCAGTATTTT

J: TRBJ2-5
size: -
D: -
V: TRBV25-1
CDR3: CASSGAGIQETQYF
DNA: TGTGCCAGCAGCGGGGCGGGGATCCAAGAGACCCAGTACTTC

J: TRBJ2-1
size: -
D: TRBD1
V: TRBV25-1
CDR3: CASSEAGTGNNEQFF
DNA: TGTGCCAGCAGTGAAGCCGGGACAGGGAACAATGAGCAGTTCTTC

J: TRBJ2-1
size: -
D: TRBD2
V: TRBV5-5
CDR3: CASSLNGLVDFF
DNA: TGTGCCAGCAGCTTGAACGGACTAGTGGATTTCTTC

J: TRBJ1-1
size: -
D: -
V: TRBV21-1
CDR3: CASRGPLRGGNTEAFF
DNA: TGTGCCAGCCGGGGACCCCTACGGGGGGGAAACACTGAAGCTTTCTTT

J: TRBJ1-6
size: -
D: -
V: TRBV7-8
CDR3: CASSENRNSPLHF
DNA: TGTGCCAGCAGCGAAAACAGGAATTCACCCCTCCACTTT

J: TRBJ1-2
size: -
D: TRBD1
V: TRBV5-4
CDR3: CASSRQGNYGYTF
DNA: TGTGCCAGCAGCCGACAGGGGAACTATGGCTACACCTTC

J: TRBJ2-5
size: -
D: TRBD1
V: TRBV7-9
CDR3: CASRSGQSIETQYF
DNA: TGTGCCAGCAGATCGGGACAGTCGATAGAGACCCAGTACTTC

J: TRBJ1-2
size: -
D: -
V: TRBV5-1
CDR3: CASSLEQGGYTF
DNA: TGCGCCAGCAGCTTGGAGCAGGGTGGCTACACCTTC

J: TRBJ2-7
size: few
D: TRBD2
V: TRBV6-6
CDR3: CASSPSGSRYEQYF
DNA: TGTGCCAGCAGTCCTAGCGGGAGTCGGTACGAGCAGTACTTC

J: TRBJ2-2
size: -
D: -
V: TRBV2
CDR3: CASSESTRYTGELFF
DNA: TGTGCCAGCAGTGAAAGTACTAGATACACCGGGGAGCTGTTTTTT

J: TRBJ2-7
size: -
D: TRBD2
V: TRBV5-1
CDR3: CASMPTSGSYEQYF
DNA: TGCGCCAGCATGCCGACTAGCGGATCCTACGAGCAGTACTTC

J: TRBJ2-3
size: -
D: TRBD1
V: TRBV6-5
CDR3: CASRSGGLTDTQYF
DNA: TGTGCCAGCAGGTCAGGGGGCCTCACAGATACGCAGTATTTT

J: TRBJ2-1
size: -
D: -
V: TRBV5-1
CDR3: CASSSGQSSYNEQFF
DNA: TGCGCCAGCAGCAGCGGACAGAGCTCCTACAATGAGCAGTTCTTC

J: TRBJ1-2
size: -
D: TRBD1
V: TRBV6-6
CDR3: CASSYLWTGYGYTF
DNA: TGTGCCAGCAGTTACCTATGGACAGGGTATGGCTACACCTTC

J: TRBJ1-2
size: -
D: -
V: TRBV28
CDR3: CASRNINYGYTF
DNA: TGTGCCAGCAGGAACATTAACTATGGCTACACCTTC

J: TRBJ2-7
size: -
D: -
V: TRBV19
CDR3: CASSGRAGSSYEQHF
DNA: TGTGCCAGTAGCGGACGGGCGGGGAGCTCCTACGAGCAGCACTTC

J: TRBJ2-1
size: -
D: -
V: TRBV30
CDR3: CAWSPTTGSYNEQFF
DNA: TGTGCCTGGAGTCCAACGACAGGCTCCTACAATGAGCAGTTCTTC

J: TRBJ1-6
size: once
D: -
V: TRBV27
CDR3: CASSFGGGSYNSPLHF
DNA: TGTGCCAGCAGTTTTGGGGGGGGATCCTATAATTCACCCCTCCACTTT

J: TRBJ2-3
size: -
D: TRBD2
V: TRBV6-5
CDR3: CASSYSTSGSTDTQYF
DNA: TGTGCCAGCAGTTACTCGACTAGCGGGAGCACAGATACGCAGTATTTT

J: TRBJ1-3
size: -
D: TRBD1
V: TRBV18
CDR3: CASSKDRDSGNTIYF
DNA: TGTGCCAGCTCAAAGGACAGGGACTCTGGAAACACCATATATTTT

J: TRBJ2-7
size: -
D: -
V: TRBV5-1
CDR3: CASSGGSFYEQYF
DNA: TGCGCCAGTTCAGGGGGGAGCTTCTACGAGCAGTACTTC

J: TRBJ1-1
size: few
D: TRBD1
V: TRBV28
CDR3: CASSSMGQMNTEAFF
DNA: TGTGCCAGCAGTTCCATGGGACAGATGAACACTGAAGCTTTCTTT

J: TRBJ2-7
size: -
D: TRBD2
V: TRBV18
CDR3: CASSRTSGGVPYEQYF
DNA: TGTGCCAGCTCACGGACTAGCGGGGGAGTCCCCTACGAGCAGTACTTC

J: TRBJ2-7
size: -
D: TRBD2
V: TRBV7-9
CDR3: CASSPGAGGSSYEQYF
DNA: TGTGCCAGCAGCCCAGGGGCGGGAGGGTCCTCCTACGAGCAGTACTTC

J: TRBJ1-6
size: few
D: -
V: TRBV2
CDR3: CASSTDHSPLHF
DNA: TGTGCCAGCAGCACAGACCACTCACCCCTCCACTTT

J: TRBJ2-1
size: -
D: -
V: TRBV5-1
CDR3: CASSLIPIYNEQFF
DNA: TGCGCCAGCAGCTTGATTCCTATCTACAATGAGCAGTTCTTC

J: TRBJ1-5
size: -
D: TRBD1
V: TRBV28
CDR3: CASSSRQGSQPQHF
DNA: TGTGCCAGCAGTTCCAGACAGGGATCTCAGCCCCAGCATTTT

J: TRBJ2-3
size: -
D: TRBD1
V: TRBV18
CDR3: CASSLDRRSTDTQYF
DNA: TGTGCCAGCTCATTGGACAGGAGGTCTACAGATACGCAGTATTTT

J: TRBJ1-2
size: once
D: TRBD1
V: TRBV28
CDR3: CASSLGTANYGYTF
DNA: TGTGCCAGCAGTTTAGGGACAGCTAACTATGGCTACACCTTC